The 2 T cell receptor beta chains listed next were all sequenced from one sample in a study of PD-1 blockade in classical Hodgkin lymphoma. Each patient's relapse followed autologous stem cell transplantation, and brentuximab vedotin exposure varied. Assay used: immunoSEQ multiplex PCR; TCRdb lists only in-frame clones, some missing. The table has some 18,000 clones, roughly three quarters seen once; the top ten hold 15% to 20%. The sample was peripheral blood mononuclear cells (PBMCs), taken before the second cycle of nivolumab. These receptors all come from a human donor with classical Hodgkin lymphoma.

CDR3 residues: CASSLGLPTDTQYF. The CDR3 DNA is TGTGCCAGCAGCCTCGGGCTTCCCACAGATACGCAGTATTTT. The V gene is TRBV11-2, the J gene TRBJ2-3; D unclear. This CDR3 comprises 14 residues. V was pared by 5 bases and J by 2 bases, with 11 bases between. In germline, CDR1 is SGHAT, CDR2 FQNNGV.

Comments on this clone: The same CDR3 also results from other DNA sequences found in this sample. CDR3: CASSSSGNEQFF. The CDR3 nucleotides are TGTGCCAGCAGCTCTAGCGGCAATGAGCAGTTCTTC. The chain recombines TRBV5-6 with TRBJ2-1; 7 bases map to TRBD2. The germline V gene has CDR1 SGHDT and CDR2 YYEEEE. The ends lost 3 bases at V and 6 bases at J; junction bases unmatched: 0. The CDR3 loop spans 12 amino acids. The whole variable domain, remainder taken from reference TRBV5-6 and TRBJ2-1, is DAGVTQSPTHLIKTRGQQVTLRCSPKSGHDTVSWYQQALGQGPQFIFQYYEEEERQRGNFPDRFSGHQFPNYSSELNVNALLLGDSALYLCASSSSGNEQFFGPGTRLTVL.